These 9 T cell receptor beta chains came from one sample sequenced in a study of identical twins (dated by TCRdb to the mid-2010s). The library came from 5' RACE. The sample was run on an Illumina HiSeq 2000. TCRdb trimmed the raw reads at Q25, called clones with MiXCR and kept productive beta chains. Duplicate CDR3 protein sequences are folded into a single record with the most common DNA and genes. The sample table lists about 810,000 distinct CDR3 sequences, roughly 12% of them with a count of one. 1.5% to 2% of the sample comes from the top ten. These data also featured in a second study, about yellow fever vaccine responses in identical twins.

The sample consisted of PBMCs. These receptors were collected from a woman aged 18-30 years in good health.

The V gene is TRBV20-1, the J gene TRBJ1-5; TRBD1 is a possible D gene (6 bases). There are 14 residues in the CDR3. The germline CDR1 and CDR2 sequences are DFQATT and SNEGSKA (reference sequence). Trimming shortened V by 1 base and J by 0 bases, and 7 bases separated the two germline ends. CDR3: CSARAGDSNQPQHF. In DNA form, the CDR3 reads TGCAGTGCTAGAGCAGGGGATAGCAATCAGCCCCAGCATTTT.

This clonotype was counted between two and nine times. The chain employs TRBV7-9 and TRBJ2-1; a possible D gene is TRBD2 (6 bases). V dropped 0 bases and J dropped 10 bases, with 16 bases sitting between them. The CDR3 is 15 amino acids. In germline, CDR1 is SEHNR, CDR2 FQNEAQ (reference sequence). As DNA, the CDR3 is TGTGCCAGCAGCTTAGCGCTTGCGGCGGAGGGGGAGCAGTTCTTC. Translating it yields CASSLALAAEGEQFF.

This clonotype was seen ten or more times. The chain is built from TRBV7-2 and TRBJ2-3; D gene unclear. The V end lost 2 bases, the J end lost 3 bases, and 12 bases lay between the germline ends. Looked up from germline, CDR1 is SGHTA and CDR2 is FQGNSA. CDR3 length: 15 amino acids. CDR3 DNA: TGTGCCAGCAGCTTAAATAGGTGGGCTACAGATACGCAGTATTTT. This sequence encodes CASSLNRWATDTQYF.

This clonotype appeared a few times. The chain is built from TRBV27 and TRBJ2-5, with 10 bases fitting TRBD1. V gave up 3 bases and J gave up 7 bases; unmatched junction bases: 8. The V gene's germline CDR1 is MNHEY and CDR2 SMNVEV (reference sequence). This CDR3 has 15 residues. The CDR3 DNA sequence: TGTGCCAGCAGTTTCTCTGCGGGGGACAGGGGGACCCAGTACTTC. Its protein is CASSFSAGDRGTQYF.

This clonotype was found many times. This chain joins TRBV28 and TRBJ2-2; 7 nucleotides agree with TRBD1. The CDR3 spans 13 residues. Germline CDR1 reads MDHEN; CDR2 reads SYDVKM. Trimming removed 7 bases from V and 7 bases from J; junction bases left unmatched: 6. CDR3 amino acids: CASNDRAIGELFF. CDR3 coding DNA: TGTGCCAGCAACGACAGGGCGATCGGGGAGCTGTTTTTT.

This rearrangement joins TRBV29-1 to TRBJ2-2, with 8 bases identical to TRBD2. Germline-derived CDR1 and CDR2 are SQVTM and ANQGSEA. V was pared by 6 bases and J by 6 bases, with 12 bases of the junction left unmatched. This CDR3 spans 15 amino acids. The CDR3 nucleotides are TGCAGCGTCTCCTCTAGCGGGTCGGGCTCCGGGGAGCTGTTTTTT. Encoded protein: CSVSSSGSGSGELFF.

In this sample, this clonotype turned up many times. The chain carries TRBV3-1 and TRBJ2-1; 8 bases are a match to TRBD2. Germline V gene lookup returns CDR1 LGHDT and CDR2 YNNKEL (reference sequence). CDR3 length: 17 amino acids. J was trimmed by 8 bases and V by 1 base; bases with no gene match: 13. CDR3: CASSQGLAGRAIHEQFF. The CDR3 region has the DNA TGTGCCAGCAGCCAAGGTCTAGCCGGGAGGGCCATCCATGAGCAGTTCTTC.

This clonotype was seen just once. The gene calls are TRBV29-1 and TRBJ1-2; D gene ambiguous. This CDR3 region has 14 residues. Per the germline V gene, CDR1 is SQVTM and CDR2 is ANQGSEA. Between the trimmed V and J ends, which lost 3 bases and 4 bases, there was a span of 15 bases. Here the CDR3 DNA reads TGCAGCGTTGATCTCCAGCCGACTAGCTATGGCTACACCTTC. This encodes CSVDLQPTSYGYTF. Full variable domain (outside the CDR3, taken from reference TRBV29-1 and TRBJ1-2): SAVISQKPSRDICQRGTSLTIQCQVDSQVTMMFWYRQQPGQSLTLIATANQGSEATYESGFVIDKFPISRPNLTFSTLTVSNMSPEDSSIYLCSVDLQPTSYGYTFGSGTRLTVV.

The chain uses TRBV29-1 and TRBJ1-2, with TRBD1 matching over 10 bases. Trimming at V came to 1 base and at J to 5 bases, leaving 7 bases not matched to a gene. This CDR3 has 15 amino acids. In germline, CDR1 is SQVTM, CDR2 ANQGSEA. DNA of the CDR3: TGCAGCGTTGAAGCTCAGGACAGGGGGAGTTATGGCTACACCTTC. Translation gives CSVEAQDRGSYGYTF.